The T cell receptor (beta chain) described here comes from a study of blood T cell repertoires in COVID-19. The assay was immunoSEQ multiplex PCR, and TCRdb's table has in-frame clones only and misses some. The table has about 140,000 clones, roughly 80% seen once. The TCR sequence derives from a middle-aged man with active or convalescent COVID-19. Sequencing used peripheral blood.

CDR3 sequence reads: CASSLRGGPNEQFF. The CDR3 DNA reads as TGTGCCAGCAGCTTGAGGGGGGGCCCCAATGAGCAGTTCTTC. V and J are TRBV7-3 and TRBJ2-1, with a weak D call TRBD2 (7 bases). The CDR3 has 14 amino acids. Looked up from germline, CDR1 is SGHTA and CDR2 is FQGTGA. The ends were cut back, 3 bases at V and 6 bases at J, with 12 bases in the middle.